The text below deals with one T cell receptor beta chain. The data are from a study of shared clonotypes between healthy human individuals. Data came from immunoSEQ multiplex PCR; TCRdb stores just in-frame clones and leaves some out. The sample carries about a million clones, approximately 76% recorded once. The germline V gene encodes CDR1 MDHEN and CDR2 SYDVKM. Trimming removed 6 bases from V and 0 bases from J, with 6 bases in between. The CDR3 has 12 residues. J is TRBJ2-7 and V is TRBV28; D gene ambiguous. Sequencing was carried out using memory CD4+ T cells sorted from blood. Subset of the sample: CD45RA-negative fraction. This clonotype was obtained from a man aged 18 to 35 in good health. The chain's CDR3 is CASSYSSYEQYF. CDR3 bases: TGTGCCAGCAGCTATAGCTCCTACGAGCAGTACTTC.